The source of this TCR beta chain is a study of T cells expressing NK-cell markers. Whole-study results and caveats: HCMV specificity was not established for the expanded NKG2C+ T cell clones. Among CD8+ T cells from more than five donors, dominant NKG2C+ clonotypes accounted for about 1.0-7.0%. Once again these clonotypes came out on top in the CD3+CD56-NKG2C+ fraction of a few donors.

Reanalyzing the 5' RACE reads, TCRdb keeps one entry per CDR3 protein, without DNA. In total, the table holds 250,000 or so distinct CDR3 sequences. Germline V gene data show CDR1 as SNHLY and CDR2 as FYNNEI. The CDR3 is 15 residues long. Comment on this clonotype: The antigen remains unidentified.

The sequence came from a woman between 18 and 70 years old in good health. The sample comprised blood T cells: a sorted CD56 or NKG2C T cell subset, CD4+ or CD8+ T cells, or bulk PBMC T cells (not recorded which). The chain carries TRBV2 and TRBJ1-3; TCRdb lists TRBD1, though no DNA is available to test this call. The CDR3 here is CASSSDRGFGNTIYF. Together with reference TRBV2 and TRBJ1-3, the CDR3 gives the full variable domain: EPEVTQTPSHQVTQMGQEVILRCVPISNHLYFYWYRQILGQKVEFLVSFYNNEISEKSEIFDDQFSVERPDGSNFTLKIRSTKLEDSAMYFCASSSDRGFGNTIYFGEGSWLTVV.